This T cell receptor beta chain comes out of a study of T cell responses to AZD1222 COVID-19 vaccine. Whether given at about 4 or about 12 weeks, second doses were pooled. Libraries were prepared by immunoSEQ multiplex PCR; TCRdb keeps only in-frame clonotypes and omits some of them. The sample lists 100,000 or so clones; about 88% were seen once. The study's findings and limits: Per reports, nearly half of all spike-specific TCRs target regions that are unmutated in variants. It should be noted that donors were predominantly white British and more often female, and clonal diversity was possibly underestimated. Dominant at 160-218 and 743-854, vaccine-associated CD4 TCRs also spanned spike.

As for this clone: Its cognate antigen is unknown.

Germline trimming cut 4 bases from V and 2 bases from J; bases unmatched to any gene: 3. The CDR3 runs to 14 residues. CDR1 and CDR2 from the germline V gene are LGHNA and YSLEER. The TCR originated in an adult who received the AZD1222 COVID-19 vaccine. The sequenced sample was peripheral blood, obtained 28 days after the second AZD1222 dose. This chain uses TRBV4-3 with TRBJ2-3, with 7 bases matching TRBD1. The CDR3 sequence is CASSRGTVTDTQYF. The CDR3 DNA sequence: TGCGCCAGCAGCCGAGGGACAGTCACAGATACGCAGTATTTT.